This T cell receptor (beta chain) derives from a study of cytomegalovirus exposure and HLA in healthy donors. The sample holds one count of this clone. The PCR had 60 Vbeta and 13 Jbeta primers. The data were produced by immunoSEQ multiplex PCR, yet TCRdb's version contains in-frame clones alone and is incomplete. The table shows under 300,000 clones, with just under 85% occurring only once. The V gene lost 7 bases and the J gene lost 2 bases, with 12 bases spanning the gap. This CDR3 has 13 amino acids. Germline CDR1 reads LNHDA; CDR2 reads SQIVND (reference sequence). The V and J genes are TRBV19 and TRBJ2-7; no clear D. The receptor's source is a woman aged 40 to 49 in good health and CMV-seropositive. Sequenced: PBMCs. The CDR3 loop reads CASKGSETYEQYF. For the CDR3, the DNA is TGTGCCAGTAAAGGCAGCGAAACCTACGAGCAGTACTTC.